This is a list of T cell receptor beta chains from one sample in a study of blood T cells in healthy people across ages. TCRdb re-derived calls from the 5' RACE reads in MiXCR, one entry per CDR3 protein. The sample holds 1.5 million to 2 million distinct CDR3 sequences, 49% seen once. What was sequenced was blood. Every receptor here comes from a middle-aged woman in good health. Both conserved end residues are part of each CDR3. D genes are given only for firm matches. The size of a clone is reported for some rows only, either as once, few or many, or as a class for expanded clones.

J gene: TRBJ2-5
D gene: NA
clone size: once
V gene: TRBV4-1
CDR3 protein: CASSQEGGVAWLDEGVGYRYEQYF
CDR3 DNA: TGCGCCAGCAGCCAAGAAGGGGGGGTCGCTTGGTTGGATGAGGGAGTGGGGTATAGGTATGAGCAGTACTTC

J gene: TRBJ2-7
D gene: NA
clone size: few
V gene: TRBV20-1
CDR3 protein: CSVETEAYEQYF
CDR3 DNA: TGCAGTGTCGAGACAGAAGCCTACGAGCAGTACTTC

J gene: TRBJ2-7
D gene: NA
clone size: few
V gene: TRBV9
CDR3 protein: CASSVAGQASSYEQYF
CDR3 DNA: TGTGCCAGCAGCGTAGCTGGGCAGGCCTCCAGCTACGAGCAGTACTTC

J gene: TRBJ1-2
D gene: NA
clone size: NA
V gene: TRBV6-5
CDR3 protein: CASSYSGPLYGYTF
CDR3 DNA: TGTGCCAGCAGTTACTCTGGACCCCTGTATGGCTACACCTTC

J gene: TRBJ1-2
D gene: NA
clone size: NA
V gene: TRBV10-1
CDR3 protein: CASSENRIYGYTF
CDR3 DNA: TGCGCCAGCAGTGAGAACAGAATATATGGCTACACCTTC

J gene: TRBJ2-3
D gene: NA
clone size: NA
V gene: TRBV6-1
CDR3 protein: CASTRQRRSTDTQYF
CDR3 DNA: TGTGCCAGCACTAGACAGCGCCGAAGCACAGATACGCAGTATTTT

J gene: TRBJ2-7
D gene: NA
clone size: NA
V gene: TRBV6-6
CDR3 protein: CASSPETGIEQYF
CDR3 DNA: TGTGCCAGCAGCCCAGAAACCGGTATCGAGCAGTACTTC

J gene: TRBJ2-7
D gene: NA
clone size: NA
V gene: TRBV25-1
CDR3 protein: CASSELDSYEQYF
CDR3 DNA: TGTGCCAGCAGTGAATTAGACTCCTACGAGCAGTACTTC

J gene: TRBJ1-6
D gene: NA
clone size: NA
V gene: TRBV4-2
CDR3 protein: CASSQDRGQGSANSPLHF
CDR3 DNA: TGTGCCAGCAGCCAAGATCGGGGTCAGGGAAGTGCAAATTCACCCCTCCACTTT

J gene: TRBJ2-5
D gene: NA
clone size: NA
V gene: TRBV7-2
CDR3 protein: CASSLGSVYGETQYF
CDR3 DNA: TGTGCCAGCAGCTTAGGGAGCGTATATGGGGAGACCCAGTACTTC

J gene: TRBJ2-5
D gene: NA
clone size: NA
V gene: TRBV6-5
CDR3 protein: CASSFNQGLEAQYF
CDR3 DNA: TGTGCCAGCAGTTTCAATCAGGGATTGGAGGCCCAGTACTTC

J gene: TRBJ2-6
D gene: NA
clone size: NA
V gene: TRBV2
CDR3 protein: CASSDNESGANVLTF
CDR3 DNA: TGTGCCAGCAGTGATAATGAGTCTGGGGCCAACGTCCTGACTTTC

J gene: TRBJ2-1
D gene: NA
clone size: few
V gene: TRBV20-1
CDR3 protein: CSARDRQGYNEQFF
CDR3 DNA: TGCAGTGCTAGAGATCGCCAGGGGTACAATGAGCAGTTCTTC